Sequencing of this T cell receptor (beta chain) was carried out in a study of cytomegalovirus exposure and HLA in healthy donors. Across the study: Of all 400 or so donors who were genotyped, roughly 81% belonged to the Caucasian-associated ancestry cluster.

The PCR employed 60 Vbeta primers together with 13 Jbeta primers. Profiled with immunoSEQ multiplex PCR; TCRdb holds only in-frame clones, not every one. The repertoire holds roughly 140,000 clones, 77% seen once, with approximately 4.9% in the top ten. Study results and limitations: Common viral pathogens were later found to be apparently linked to several of the most significant clusters.

Losses at the gene ends were 0 bases for V and 4 bases for J; bases not matched to a gene: 7. The CDR3 spans 17 residues. The germline CDR1 and CDR2 sequences are SGHRS and YFSETQ. A word on this clone: Its antigen is undetermined.

The receptor comes from a woman aged 45-65 years in good health and CMV-seronegative. Sequenced sample: PBMCs. The gene calls are TRBV5-1 and TRBJ2-1, with 10 bases aligning to TRBD1. The CDR3 region has the DNA TGCGCCAGCAGCTTGGGGGCCGGGACAGGGGTTTACAATGAGCAGTTCTTC. It encodes CASSLGAGTGVYNEQFF.